The present TCR beta chain was sequenced within a study of T cells in Graves' hyperthyroidism and ophthalmopathy. Study information: Peripheral blood draws took place at initial diagnosis, ahead of any treatment.

Study-wide results and limits: Among thyroid clonotypes expanded above 0.001, most also appeared in blood.

Points on this clonotype: No antigen is known for it.

The PBMCs were taken from approximately 9 ml of fresh peripheral blood. This CDR3 comprises 17 residues. V gave up 1 base and J gave up 0 bases, with 16 bases separating them. The germline V gene has CDR1 DFQATT and CDR2 SNEGSKA (reference sequence). Amplification yielded TCR beta CDR3 regions, with RNA transcripts as the source. The HTBI primer set was used in a first-round RT-PCR of the TCR CDR3. TCRdb re-analysed the multiplex PCR reads in MiXCR, keeping a single row per CDR3 protein. This table holds about 480,000 distinct CDR3 sequences, around a fifth found once. The V and J genes are TRBV20-1 and TRBJ2-1, with D unresolved. The sequence derives from a woman in her seventies with Graves' ophthalmopathy. Source material: blood. CDR3 bases: TGCAGTGCTAGAGTCCCACGTGGCGGAAACTCCTACAATGAGCAGTTCTTC. Translation: CSARVPRGGNSYNEQFF.